This T cell receptor (beta chain) appears in the sequencing data of a study of blood T cell repertoires in COVID-19. Study overall: Acute and convalescent COVID-19 specimens originated in the United States, Italy and Spain. In each case, the material was cDNA or gDNA derived from T cells, B-cell-depleted T cells, or PBMCs.

V was pared by 6 bases and J by 8 bases, with 10 bases between. The CDR3 is 12 residues long. In the authors' methods: Nucleated cell number was recorded as an estimate derived from reference gene primer amplification. Produced via immunoSEQ multiplex PCR; TCRdb's table is partial and in-frame only. The V and J calls and the clone size are those of that table, but D and trimming were determined from the DNA. This sample carries about 220,000 clones, 84% of them seen once, and the ten largest clones take nearly 20%. The sequenced material came from peripheral blood. The clonotype comes from a man under 40 with active or convalescent COVID-19. The chain couples TRBV12-3 or TRBV12-4 to TRBJ2-2; D not certain. CDR3 nucleotide sequence: TGTGCCAGCAGCCCCTATGCAGGGGAGCTGTTTTTT. As protein: CASSPYAGELFF.